A selection of T cell receptor beta chains follows, all from one sample in a study of T cell responses to AZD1222 COVID-19 vaccine. Repertoires were generated with immunoSEQ multiplex PCR, while TCRdb's copy carries only in-frame clones and drops some. Of approximately 150,000 clones in the sample, approximately 94% are singletons; the top ten hold just over 5%. This material consisted of peripheral blood, taken 28 days after the second AZD1222 dose. Source of these receptors: an adult who received the AZD1222 COVID-19 vaccine. Each CDR3 is given with its conserved first and last residue. Fields, in order: V gene, J gene, CDR3 protein.

>TRBV12-2|TRBJ1-1
CASRLPIGTGGAGTEAFF
>TRBV6-1|TRBJ1-3
CASSEATFTAGGNTIYF
>TRBV21-1|TRBJ2-5
CASSKTREGYQETQYF
>TRBV27|TRBJ1-2
CASSFGPLAAGGYTF
>TRBV2|TRBJ1-2
CASNAKVPGTGPGYTF
>TRBV7-6|TRBJ1-4
CASSFPNEKLFF
>TRBV12-3/TRBV12-4|TRBJ2-7
CASSKYGGYEQYF
>TRBV4-1|TRBJ1-5
CASSQAFGPQHF
>TRBV2|TRBJ2-1
CASSEAGYNEQFF
>TRBV30|TRBJ1-2
CACPRGTGGFYGYTF
>TRBV5-1|TRBJ1-1
CASSSGLNTEAFF
>TRBV11-2|TRBJ2-7
CASSATAGPSYEQYF
>TRBV7-9|TRBJ2-1
CASSSREVSYNEQFF
>TRBV10-2|TRBJ2-7
CASSPGLAGGHKRGYEQYF
>TRBV7-9|TRBJ2-1
CASQRANEQFF
>TRBV20-1|TRBJ1-3
CSASPAGRSGNTIYF
>TRBV19|TRBJ1-2
CASSMSGRGRFYGYTF
>TRBV14|TRBJ1-2
CAPTEGDSKGYTF
>TRBV7-9|TRBJ2-7
CASSTTIQGRVYEQYF
>TRBV7-9|TRBJ2-3
CASSLSDTQYF
>TRBV29-1|TRBJ2-7
CSVVGMWGDSYEQYF
>TRBV4-1|TRBJ2-3
CASSTWTVGDTQYF
>TRBV7-9|TRBJ1-4
CASSLAAGGLGEKLFF
>TRBV6-5|TRBJ2-1
CASSYAGQFYNEQFF
>TRBV10-3|TRBJ2-7
CAVGLSYEQYF
>TRBV12-5|TRBJ1-3
CASGLVHTRSHKQGEVKAGNTIYF
>TRBV27|TRBJ2-2
CASRGLGENTGELFF
>TRBV6-2/TRBV6-3|TRBJ1-1
CASSTSPGTGIYGTEAFF
>TRBV4-2|TRBJ1-4
CASTQTSGSGFGEKLFF
>TRBV5-1|TRBJ1-4
CASLAAVGRGHPTNEKLFF
>TRBV7-9|TRBJ2-5
CASSFGRTEETQYF
>TRBV11-2|TRBJ1-2
CASSSPSSALYSYTF
>TRBV7-2|TRBJ2-5
CASSFRLAPQETQYF
>TRBV7-9|TRBJ2-7
CASSLDAAGQYF
>TRBV28|TRBJ1-5
CASRQGSNQPQHF
>TRBV6-5|TRBJ2-7
CASSYEPRSYEQYF
>TRBV3-1/TRBV3-2|TRBJ2-7
CASSRQRNYEQYF